This TCR beta chain was captured in a study of response to subunit inactivated influenza vaccine. Study results and limitations: Researchers suggested that each seasonal influenza vaccination recruits few new T cells.

Ten or more counts support this clonotype. Its antigen is not known. One entry per CDR3 protein, called by TCRdb with MiXCR from the RT-PCR reads. The table lists around 750,000 distinct CDR3 sequences, around 20% of them singletons. This clonotype originated in a man aged 50-60 years who received an inactivated influenza vaccine. This sample comprised PBMCs from blood, obtained around 5 days after vaccination.

CDR3 coding DNA: TGCAGTGCTAGCGTCGGGGGCCCGGGGATGGGGCAGTATTTT. Translated, it gives CSASVGGPGMGQYF. The V gene is TRBV20-1, the J gene TRBJ2-3, with D possibly called TRBD1 or TRBD2 (6 bases each). Germline CDR1 is DFQATT and CDR2 is SNEGSKA (reference sequence). The V gene lost 3 bases and the J gene lost 11 bases, with 21 bases spanning the gap. The CDR3 spans 14 residues.